This T cell receptor beta chain was observed in a study of CXCR3-negative and CXCR3-positive naive CD8 T cells. Findings and caveats of the study: In CXCR3-positive naive cells, the TRB CDR3s were more hydrophobic than in CXCR3-negative naive cells.

The CDR3 contains 16 residues. Germline-derived CDR1 and CDR2 are DFQATT and SNEGSKA (reference sequence). As to this clonotype: Its antigen is undetermined.

It was by 5' RACE with UMI labels that the TRB cDNA libraries were prepared. Each CDR3 protein gets one entry in TCRdb, which reprocessed the 5' RACE reads and gives no DNA. The sample table includes about 150,000 distinct CDR3 sequences. The sample consisted of naive CXCR3+ CD8+ T cells from blood. Subset denoted: CD45RO-CCR7+CD27+CD95- naive CD8+ T cells expressing CXCR3 (TNR3+). The rearrangement uses TRBV20-1 and TRBJ2-7; the TCRdb D gene call, TRBD2, has no DNA to confirm it. The clonotype originates from a human donor in good health. Some clones in this sample may be carry-over from other donors' samples. CDR3 in amino acids: CSARVPWERSSYEQYF.